The rows below give T cell receptor beta chains drawn from one sample of a study of blood T cell repertoires in COVID-19. Sequencing used immunoSEQ multiplex PCR; TCRdb keeps in-frame clones, though not all of them. The sample shows about 670,000 clones, about 90% of them seen only once. The sample comprised peripheral blood. All receptors derive from a woman aged 18-29 years with acute or convalescent COVID-19. Each CDR3 is given with its conserved first and last residue. The D gene is left open where the match is weak. For some rows the clone size is stated as once, few or many, or as a class when expanded; others skip it.

TRBV20-1	TRBJ1-6	-	-	CSATGDSPLHF	TGCAGTGCTACAGGGGATTCACCCCTCCACTTT
TRBV2	TRBJ2-2	-	once	CASSPRQTGELFF	TGTGCCAGCAGCCCGAGACAGACCGGGGAGCTGTTTTTT
TRBV9	TRBJ2-1	TRBD2	-	CASSVTITSGGYNEQFF	TGTGCCAGCAGCGTAACGATTACTAGCGGGGGTTACAATGAGCAGTTCTTC
TRBV7-9	TRBJ2-2	-	-	CASSLGQVPGELFF	TGTGCCAGCAGCTTAGGACAGGTACCAGGGGAGCTGTTTTTT
TRBV3-1/TRBV3-2	TRBJ1-1	TRBD1	-	CASSSTGGEGTEAFF	TGTGCCAGCAGCTCGACAGGGGGTGAGGGCACTGAAGCTTTCTTT
TRBV7-9	TRBJ2-5	-	-	CASTNLLFRETQYF	TGTGCCAGCACCAATTTACTGTTTCGGGAGACCCAGTACTTC
TRBV5-5	TRBJ2-7	TRBD2	-	CASSFTGLEDYEQYF	TGTGCCAGCAGCTTTACGGGACTAGAAGACTACGAGCAGTACTTC
TRBV2	TRBJ1-2	TRBD1	once	CASSERQGPGGGYTF	TGTGCCAGCAGCGAGAGACAGGGTCCGGGTGGTGGCTACACCTTC
TRBV3-1/TRBV3-2	TRBJ1-1	TRBD1	-	CASRDGTVAMENTEAFF	TGTGCCAGCAGAGATGGGACAGTAGCAATGGAGAACACTGAAGCTTTCTTT
TRBV4-1	TRBJ1-1	-	-	CASSHLQGAEAFF	TGCGCCAGCAGCCACCTACAGGGAGCTGAAGCTTTCTTT
TRBV6-2/TRBV6-3	TRBJ1-1	TRBD1	-	CASSRQGGPEAFF	TGTGCCAGCAGCCGACAGGGGGGCCCTGAAGCTTTCTTT